This TCR beta chain was identified during a study of CD8 T cells in Susac syndrome. This clonotype showed up just once. Reverse transcription used about 0.45 to 1 ug RNA and random hexamers. Amplification of the TCR beta CDR3 was carried out by immunoSEQ multiplex PCR, which spanned a total of 54 Vbeta and 13 Jbeta segments. TCRdb used MiXCR to reprocess the immunoSEQ multiplex PCR reads, holding one entry per CDR3 protein. This table holds over 80,000 distinct CDR3 sequences, 85% to 95% found once. The CDR3 extends over 13 amino acids. With 2 bases removed from V and 3 bases from J, the gap between germline ends came to 8 bases.

The TCR was taken from a human donor in good health. Sequenced: CD8+ T cells from PBMCs. This chain connects TRBV23-1 to TRBJ2-7; D remains ambiguous. TRBV23-1 is recorded as an ORF, its role being uncertain. The CDR3 spells CASSQTGLYEQYF. The CDR3 DNA sequence: TGCGCCAGCAGTCAAACGGGCCTCTACGAGCAGTACTTC.